Sequencing of this T cell receptor (beta chain) was carried out in a study of T cell responses to AZD1222 COVID-19 vaccine. Findings and caveats of the study: Spike-wide coverage was observed for vaccine-associated CD4 TCRs, with dominant responses at 160-218 and 743-854. Only a handful of people who got AZD1222 tested seropositive at baseline.

Method: immunoSEQ multiplex PCR; TCRdb's copy keeps in-frame clones and lacks some. This table holds fewer than 150,000 clones, under 85% found once. Details on this clone: The antigen remains undetermined.

This receptor was identified in an adult in good health. This sample comprised peripheral blood, obtained on day 0 of AZD1222 vaccination.

The CDR3 spells CASSERDRGLANEKLFF. The CDR3, as DNA: TGTGCCAGCAGTGAACGGGACAGGGGGCTAGCTAATGAAAAACTGTTTTTT. J is TRBJ1-4 and V is TRBV6-1; 12 nucleotides align to TRBD1. Trimming removed 2 bases from V and 3 bases from J; junction bases left unmatched: 4. The germline CDR1 and CDR2 sequences are MNHNS and SASEGT. The CDR3 is 17 residues long.